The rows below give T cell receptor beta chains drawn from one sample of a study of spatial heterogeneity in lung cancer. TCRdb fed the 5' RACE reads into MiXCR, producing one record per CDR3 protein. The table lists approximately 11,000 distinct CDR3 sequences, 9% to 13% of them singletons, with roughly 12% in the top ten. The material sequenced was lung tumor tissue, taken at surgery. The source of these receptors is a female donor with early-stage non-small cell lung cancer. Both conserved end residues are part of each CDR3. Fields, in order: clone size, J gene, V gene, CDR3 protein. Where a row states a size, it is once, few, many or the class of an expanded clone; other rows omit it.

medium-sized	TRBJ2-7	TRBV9	CASSVGAVGRMVEQYF
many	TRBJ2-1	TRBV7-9	CASSLLWGGSYNEQFF
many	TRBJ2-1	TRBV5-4	CASSRGGDSYNEQFF
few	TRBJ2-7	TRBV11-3	CASSLGRASGEQYF
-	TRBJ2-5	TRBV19	CASSIGQRASGAQETQYF
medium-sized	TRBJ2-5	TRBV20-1	CSARDPALRSETQYF
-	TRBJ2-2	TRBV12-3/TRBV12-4	CASSLGRWAGELFF
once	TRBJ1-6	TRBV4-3	CASSQDPGLPLHF
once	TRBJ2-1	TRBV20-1	CSARDWRGNNEQFF
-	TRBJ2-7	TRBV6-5	CASSDGQDMFYEQYF
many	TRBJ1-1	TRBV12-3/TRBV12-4	CASIWAGGRRTEAFF
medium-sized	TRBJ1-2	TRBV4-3	CASSQDLQGIYGYTF
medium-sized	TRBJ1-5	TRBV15	CATSAPGAPNQPQHF
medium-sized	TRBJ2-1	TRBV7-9	CASSRSSSYNEQFF
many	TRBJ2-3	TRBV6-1	CASRAMTDTQYF
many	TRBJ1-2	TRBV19	CASSSQPSSNYGYTF
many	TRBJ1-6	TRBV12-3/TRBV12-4	CASSYGQDNSPLHF
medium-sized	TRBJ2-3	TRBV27	CASRTTYTDTQYF
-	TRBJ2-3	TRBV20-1	CSARDGGPLISTDTQYF
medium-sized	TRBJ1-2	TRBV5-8	CASSLLNNYGYTF
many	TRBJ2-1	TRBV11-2	CASSLERNNEQFF
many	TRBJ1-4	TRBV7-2	CASSSHGRGNEKLFF
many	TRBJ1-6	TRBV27	CASSLSGAGGTYNSPLHF
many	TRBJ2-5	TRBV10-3	CAISDKASGPETQYF
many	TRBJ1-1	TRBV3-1	CASSQVVADTEAFF
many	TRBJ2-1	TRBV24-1	CATSDRGQGTYNEQFF
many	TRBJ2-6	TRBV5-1	CASSLAGGANVLTF
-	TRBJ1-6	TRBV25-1	CASSELGINSPLHF
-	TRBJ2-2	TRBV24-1	CATSDLSVPGELFF
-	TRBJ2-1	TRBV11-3	CASSLGGGANNEQFF
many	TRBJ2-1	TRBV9	CASSVGTTGEVFF
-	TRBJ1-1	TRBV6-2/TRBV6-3	CASTAPPPFRNTEAFF
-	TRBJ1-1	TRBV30	CAWSTPPREAFF
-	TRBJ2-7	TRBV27	CASSFPYQGAYEQYF
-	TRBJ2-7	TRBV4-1	CASSQEDSSDYEQYF
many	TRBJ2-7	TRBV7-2	CASSQSGTSSYEQYF
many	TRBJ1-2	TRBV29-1	CSVEFVDGYTF
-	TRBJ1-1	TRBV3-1	CASQNRGGTEAFF
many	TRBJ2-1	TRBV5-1	CASSLAAFSSYNEQFF
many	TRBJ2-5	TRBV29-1	CSVEGLTGFQETQYF
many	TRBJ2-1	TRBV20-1	CSARVSLAGYNEQFF
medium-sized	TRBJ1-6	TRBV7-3	CASSHSRDSPLHF
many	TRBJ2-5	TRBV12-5	CASGLAPPGQTQYF